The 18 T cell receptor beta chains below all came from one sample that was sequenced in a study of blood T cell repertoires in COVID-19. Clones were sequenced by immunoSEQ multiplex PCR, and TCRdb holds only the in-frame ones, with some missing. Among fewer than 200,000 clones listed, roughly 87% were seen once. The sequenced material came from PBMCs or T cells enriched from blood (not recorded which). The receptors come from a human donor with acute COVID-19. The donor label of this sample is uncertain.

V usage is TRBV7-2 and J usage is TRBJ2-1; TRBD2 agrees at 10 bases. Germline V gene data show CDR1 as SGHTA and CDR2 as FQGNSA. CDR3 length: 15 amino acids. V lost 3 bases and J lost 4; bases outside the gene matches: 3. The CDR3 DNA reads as TGTGCCAGCAGCTTCCGGACTAGCGGATACAATGAGCAGTTCTTC. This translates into CASSFRTSGYNEQFF.

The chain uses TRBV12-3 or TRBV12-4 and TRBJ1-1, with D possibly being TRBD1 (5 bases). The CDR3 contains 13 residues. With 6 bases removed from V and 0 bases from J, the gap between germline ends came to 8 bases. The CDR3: CASRGLLNTEAFF. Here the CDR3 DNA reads TGTGCCAGCAGGGGACTGTTGAACACTGAAGCTTTCTTT.

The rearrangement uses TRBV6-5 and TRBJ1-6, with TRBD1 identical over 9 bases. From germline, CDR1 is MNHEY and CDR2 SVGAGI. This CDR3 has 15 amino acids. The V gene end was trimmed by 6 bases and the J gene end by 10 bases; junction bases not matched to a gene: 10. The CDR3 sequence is CASSLDRGPGSPLHF. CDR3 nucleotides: TGTGCCAGCAGCCTGGACAGGGGTCCGGGGTCACCCCTCCACTTT.

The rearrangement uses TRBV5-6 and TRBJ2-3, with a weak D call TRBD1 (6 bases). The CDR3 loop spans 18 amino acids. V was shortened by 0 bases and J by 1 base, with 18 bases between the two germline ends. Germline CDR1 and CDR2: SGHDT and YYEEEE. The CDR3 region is CASSLGYRDQAGTDTQYF. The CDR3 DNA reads TGTGCCAGCAGCTTGGGATACAGGGACCAAGCGGGCACAGATACGCAGTATTTT.

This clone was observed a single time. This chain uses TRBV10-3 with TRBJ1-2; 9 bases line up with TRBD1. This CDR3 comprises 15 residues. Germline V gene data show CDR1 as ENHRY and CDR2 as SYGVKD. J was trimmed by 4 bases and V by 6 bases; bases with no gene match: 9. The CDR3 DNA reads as TGTGCCATCAGCTCTACAGGGGGCATCGGCTATGGCTACACCTTC. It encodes CAISSTGGIGYGYTF.

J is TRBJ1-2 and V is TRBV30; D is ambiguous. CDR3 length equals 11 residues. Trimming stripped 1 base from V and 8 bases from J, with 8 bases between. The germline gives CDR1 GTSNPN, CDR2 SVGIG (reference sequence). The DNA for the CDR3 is TGTGCCTGGAGTGAGCCGGGGGGCTACACCTTC. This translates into CAWSEPGGYTF. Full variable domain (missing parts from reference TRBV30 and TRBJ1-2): SQTIHQWPATLVQPVGSPLSLECTVEGTSNPNLYWYRQAAGRGLQLLFYSVGIGQISSEVPQNLSASRPQDRQFILSSKKLLLSDSGFYLCAWSEPGGYTFGSGTRLTVV.

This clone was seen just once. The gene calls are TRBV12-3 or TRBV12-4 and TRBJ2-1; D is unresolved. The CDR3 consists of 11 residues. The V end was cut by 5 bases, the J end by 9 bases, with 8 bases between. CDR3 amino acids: CASSNPGEQFF. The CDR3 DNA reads TGTGCCAGCAGTAATCCAGGTGAGCAGTTCTTC.

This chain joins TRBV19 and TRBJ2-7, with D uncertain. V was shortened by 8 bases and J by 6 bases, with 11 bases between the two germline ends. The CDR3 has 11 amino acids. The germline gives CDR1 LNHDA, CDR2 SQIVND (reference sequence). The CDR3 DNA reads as TGTGCCAGTGGCCAGGCCCGCGAGCAGTACTTC. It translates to CASGQAREQYF.

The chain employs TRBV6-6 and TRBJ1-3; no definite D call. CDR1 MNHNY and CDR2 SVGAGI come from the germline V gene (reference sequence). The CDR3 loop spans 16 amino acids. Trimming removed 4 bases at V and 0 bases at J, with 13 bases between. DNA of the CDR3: TGTGCCAGCAGTTCAAGTCGGGCGGGCTCTGGAAACACCATATATTTT. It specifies CASSSSRAGSGNTIYF.

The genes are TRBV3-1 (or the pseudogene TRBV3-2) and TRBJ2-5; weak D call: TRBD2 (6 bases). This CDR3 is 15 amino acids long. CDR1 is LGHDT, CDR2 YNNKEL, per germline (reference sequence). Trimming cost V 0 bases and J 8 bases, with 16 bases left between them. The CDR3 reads CASSQDQLEGGTQYF. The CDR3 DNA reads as TGTGCCAGCAGCCAAGATCAACTAGAGGGAGGTACCCAGTACTTC.

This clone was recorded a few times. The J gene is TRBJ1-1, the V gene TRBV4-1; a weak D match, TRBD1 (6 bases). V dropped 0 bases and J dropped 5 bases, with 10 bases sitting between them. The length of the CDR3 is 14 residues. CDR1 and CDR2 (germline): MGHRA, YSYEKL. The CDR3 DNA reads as TGCGCCAGCAGCCAAGATACCAGGGGAACTGAAGCTTTCTTT. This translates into CASSQDTRGTEAFF.

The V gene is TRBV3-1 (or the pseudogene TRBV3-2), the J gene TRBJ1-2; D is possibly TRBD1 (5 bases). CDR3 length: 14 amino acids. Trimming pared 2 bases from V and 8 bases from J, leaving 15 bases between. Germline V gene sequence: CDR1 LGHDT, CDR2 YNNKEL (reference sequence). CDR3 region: CASSQTLGVGGYTF. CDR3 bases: TGTGCCAGCAGCCAAACTCTAGGGGTAGGAGGCTACACCTTC.

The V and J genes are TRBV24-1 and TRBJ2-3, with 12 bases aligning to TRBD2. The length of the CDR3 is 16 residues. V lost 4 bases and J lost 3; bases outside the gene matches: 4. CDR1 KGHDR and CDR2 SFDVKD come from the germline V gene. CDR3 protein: CATSEPGTSGTDTQYF. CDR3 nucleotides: TGTGCCACCAGTGAACCAGGGACTAGCGGGACAGATACGCAGTATTTT.

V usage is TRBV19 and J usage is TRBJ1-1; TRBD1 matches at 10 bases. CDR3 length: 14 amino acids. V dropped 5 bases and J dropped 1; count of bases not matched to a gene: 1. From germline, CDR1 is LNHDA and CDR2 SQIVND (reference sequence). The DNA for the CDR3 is TGTGCCAGTAGTTGGACAGGGGGGAACACTGAAGCTTTCTTT. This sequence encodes CASSWTGGNTEAFF. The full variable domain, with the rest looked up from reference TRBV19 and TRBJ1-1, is DGGITQSPKYLFRKEGQNVTLSCEQNLNHDAMYWYRQDPGQGLRLIYYSQIVNDFQKGDIAEGYSVSREKKESFPLTVTSAQKNPTAFYLCASSWTGGNTEAFFGQGTRLTVV.

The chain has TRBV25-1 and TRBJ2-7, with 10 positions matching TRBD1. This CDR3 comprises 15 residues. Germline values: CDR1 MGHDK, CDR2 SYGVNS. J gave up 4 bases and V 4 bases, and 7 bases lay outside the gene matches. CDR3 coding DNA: TGTGCCAGCAGTGGACCGGGACAGGGGATATACGAGCAGTACTTC. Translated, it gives CASSGPGQGIYEQYF.

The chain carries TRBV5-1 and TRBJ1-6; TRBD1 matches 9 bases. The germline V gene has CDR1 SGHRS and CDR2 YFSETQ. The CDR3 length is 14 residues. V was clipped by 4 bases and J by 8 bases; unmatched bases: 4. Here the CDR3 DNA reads TGCGCCAGCAGCCCACGGACAGGGGATTCACCCCTCCACTTT. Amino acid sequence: CASSPRTGDSPLHF.

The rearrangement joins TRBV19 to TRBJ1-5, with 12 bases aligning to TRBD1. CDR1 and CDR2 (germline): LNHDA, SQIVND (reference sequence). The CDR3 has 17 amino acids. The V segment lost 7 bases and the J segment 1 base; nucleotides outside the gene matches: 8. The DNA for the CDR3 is TGTGCCAGTACCCCGGGACAGGGGGCATGGAGCAATCAGCCCCAGCATTTT. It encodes CASTPGQGAWSNQPQHF.

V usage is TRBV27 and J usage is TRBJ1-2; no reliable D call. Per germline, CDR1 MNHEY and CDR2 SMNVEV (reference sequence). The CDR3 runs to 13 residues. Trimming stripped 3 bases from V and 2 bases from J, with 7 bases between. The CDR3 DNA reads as TGTGCCAGCAGTTTTCGGTCGAACTATGGCTACACCTTC. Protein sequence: CASSFRSNYGYTF.